The clone carrying this TCR beta chain was counted a few times. The data are from a study of T cells in Graves' hyperthyroidism and ophthalmopathy. TCR beta CDR3 region amplification was performed from RNA transcripts. TCR CDR3 underwent first-round RT-PCR with the HTBI primer set. In TCRdb, the multiplex PCR reads were re-called with MiXCR into one record per CDR3 protein. Among around 380,000 distinct CDR3 sequences listed, 13% were seen once. Initially, at the first diagnosis of hyperthyroidism and before any ophthalmopathy symptoms, blood was sampled. The TCR sequence derives from a man aged 30 to 39 with Graves' hyperthyroidism that later progressed to Graves' ophthalmopathy. Specimen: blood.

The DNA for the CDR3 is TGTGCCAGCAGTGAAGCGGAGAACAATGAGCAGTTCTTC. It is translated as CASSEAENNEQFF. J is TRBJ2-1 and V is TRBV6-1, with D hard to call. V gave up 0 bases and J gave up 5 bases, with 5 bases separating them. This CDR3 region has 13 residues. CDR1 is MNHNS and CDR2 is SASEGT in the germline V gene.